Listed here is a single T cell receptor (beta chain). As originally analysed: Estimation of nucleated cell counts was performed using reference gene primer amplification. Repertoires were generated with immunoSEQ multiplex PCR, while TCRdb's copy carries only in-frame clones and drops some. V and J calls and clone size come straight from that table; D and trimming were deduced from the DNA. In the table there are around 130,000 clones, roughly 80% of which are singletons. CDR1 is SGHRS, CDR2 YFSETQ, per germline. CDR3 length equals 15 residues. V dropped 0 bases and J dropped 4; count of bases not matched to a gene: 5. This entry is derived from a study of blood T cell repertoires in COVID-19. Study-level information: Specimens from acute and convalescent COVID-19 originated in the United States, Italy and Spain. T cells, B-cell-depleted T cells, or PBMCs provided the cDNA or gDNA that served as material.

The TCR comes from a man between 65 and 80 years old with acute or convalescent COVID-19. This chain connects TRBV5-1 to TRBJ1-1; TRBD1 agrees at 8 bases. The sequenced material came from peripheral blood. The CDR3: CASSLEGTGGTEAFF. In DNA form, the CDR3 reads TGCGCCAGCAGCTTGGAAGGTACAGGGGGCACTGAAGCTTTCTTT.